This T cell receptor beta chain stems from a study of OX40 agonist ivuxolimab in advanced cancers. Some clones are missing from TCRdb's copy, which holds only in-frame ones; the method was immunoSEQ multiplex PCR. The sample lists under 95,000 clones, 93% seen once, with roughly 6.5% in the top ten. In germline, CDR1 is MGHRA, CDR2 YSYEKL. Trimming shortened V by 0 bases and J by 15 bases, and 15 bases separated the two germline ends. The CDR3 totals 13 residues. This chain links TRBV4-1 with TRBJ2-1, with D maybe TRBD1 (5 bases). This sequence was found in an adult with an advanced solid tumor such as melanoma, head and neck, liver or kidney cancer. Source: CD4+ or CD8+ T cells sorted from blood, taken in a trial of the OX40 agonist ivuxolimab. For the CDR3, the DNA is TGCGCCAGCAGCCAAGATTGGGCAGGGCGAACGTTCTTC. Residues: CASSQDWAGRTFF.